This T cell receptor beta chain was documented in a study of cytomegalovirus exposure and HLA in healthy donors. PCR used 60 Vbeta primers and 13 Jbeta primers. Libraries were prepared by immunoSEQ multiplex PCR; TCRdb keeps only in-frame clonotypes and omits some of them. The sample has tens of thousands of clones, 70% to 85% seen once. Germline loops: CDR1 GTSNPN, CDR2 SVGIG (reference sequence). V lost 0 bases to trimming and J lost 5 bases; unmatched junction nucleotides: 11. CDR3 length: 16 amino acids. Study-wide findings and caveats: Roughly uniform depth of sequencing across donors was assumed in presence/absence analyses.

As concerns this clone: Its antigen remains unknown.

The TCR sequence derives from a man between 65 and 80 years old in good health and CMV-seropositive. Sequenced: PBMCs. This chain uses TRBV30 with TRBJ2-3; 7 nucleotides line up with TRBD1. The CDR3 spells CAWSVRKGAGGDTQYF. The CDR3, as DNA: TGTGCCTGGAGTGTAAGGAAGGGGGCTGGAGGAGATACGCAGTATTTT.